This is a list of T cell receptor beta chains from one sample in a study of T cell changes during pregnancy in multiple sclerosis. Some clones are missing from TCRdb's copy, which holds only in-frame ones; the method was immunoSEQ multiplex PCR. This table holds about 40,000 clones, over 75% found once. This sample comprised CD4+ T cells from peripheral blood mononuclear cells, obtained before pregnancy. These receptors all come from a female donor with multiple sclerosis, enrolled in a pregnancy study. The CDR3 runs from the conserved cysteine through the conserved F or W. A D gene is named only where the DNA matches it firmly. Only part of the rows carry a size: once, few, many, or a class if the clone is expanded.

NA,TRBJ1-5,TRBV7-2,16,NA,CASSLTGNFLNQPQHF,TGTGCCAGCAGCTTAACAGGAAATTTCCTCAATCAGCCCCAGCATTTT
NA,TRBJ2-5,TRBV18,13,TRBD1,CASSRDREETQYF,TGTGCCAGCTCACGGGACAGGGAAGAGACCCAGTACTTC
NA,TRBJ2-1,TRBV7-2,16,TRBD2,CASTRLTGGGDNEQFF,TGTGCCAGCACCCGCCTAACGGGAGGGGGGGACAATGAGCAGTTCTTC
NA,TRBJ1-1,TRBV10-2,12,NA,CASRTVNTEAFF,TGCGCCAGCAGGACAGTTAACACTGAAGCTTTCTTT
once,TRBJ2-3,TRBV12-5,17,TRBD2,CASGGLAGGPSTDTQYF,TGTGCTAGTGGGGGACTAGCGGGAGGGCCGAGCACAGATACGCAGTATTTT
NA,TRBJ2-7,TRBV5-1,16,NA,CASSLAESYQRYEQYF,TGCGCCAGCAGCTTGGCCGAAAGTTATCAGCGCTACGAGCAGTACTTC
NA,TRBJ1-1,TRBV14,14,NA,CASSQDYGRVSAFF,TGTGCCAGCAGCCAAGATTACGGCAGGGTGAGCGCTTTCTTT
NA,TRBJ2-3,TRBV10-3,14,NA,CAIEQGPGSNTQYF,TGTGCCATCGAACAGGGCCCGGGGTCAAATACGCAGTATTTT
NA,TRBJ1-3,TRBV7-9,15,NA,CASSLDRAAGNTIYF,TGTGCCAGCAGCTTAGACAGAGCGGCTGGAAACACCATATATTTT
NA,TRBJ1-5,TRBV7-9,13,NA,CASSRKEDEPQHF,TGTGCCAGCAGCCGGAAGGAGGACGAGCCCCAGCATTTT
NA,TRBJ2-7,TRBV5-1,15,TRBD2,CASSAGLARTYEQYF,TGCGCCAGCAGCGCGGGACTAGCGAGAACCTACGAGCAGTACTTC
NA,TRBJ2-5,TRBV12-2,17,NA,CASRLAGERVGEETQYF,TGTGCAAGTCGCTTAGCGGGAGAGAGGGTCGGGGAAGAGACCCAGTACTTC
NA,TRBJ2-1,TRBV30,13,NA,CAWKERTYNEQFF,TGTGCCTGGAAAGAGAGGACCTACAATGAGCAGTTCTTC
NA,TRBJ2-3,TRBV5-1,14,TRBD2,CASSSSGRTDTQYF,TGCGCCAGCAGCTCTAGCGGGAGAACAGATACGCAGTATTTT
NA,TRBJ2-2,TRBV6-1,18,TRBD1,CASSERTGFLANTGELFF,TGTGCCAGCAGTGAAAGGACAGGTTTCCTCGCGAACACCGGGGAGCTGTTTTTT
NA,TRBJ2-5,TRBV12-5,12,NA,CASGLELQTQYF,TGTGCTAGTGGTTTGGAGCTGCAGACCCAGTACTTC
NA,TRBJ1-1,TRBV19,16,NA,CASSIVNRLMNTEAFF,TGTGCCAGTAGTATAGTTAACAGGCTCATGAACACTGAAGCTTTCTTT
once,TRBJ2-7,TRBV7-9,14,NA,CASSPQVNSYEQYF,TGTGCCAGCAGCCCACAGGTGAACTCCTACGAGCAGTACTTC
NA,TRBJ1-2,TRBV4-1,13,NA,CASSQDRKGGYTF,TGCGCCAGCAGCCAAGACCGGAAGGGGGGCTACACCTTC
NA,TRBJ2-7,TRBV10-3,15,NA,CAIAWQGTSRDEQYF,TGTGCCATCGCTTGGCAGGGGACAAGTAGGGACGAGCAGTACTTC
NA,TRBJ2-3,TRBV4-3,14,NA,CASSQAVHTDTQYF,TGCGCCAGCAGCCAAGCTGTACACACAGATACGCAGTATTTT
NA,TRBJ2-7,TRBV6-5,14,NA,CASSYGQLSYEQYF,TGTGCCAGTAGTTACGGACAGCTTTCCTACGAGCAGTACTTC
NA,TRBJ2-2,TRBV28,15,NA,CASSLLAANTGELFF,TGTGCCAGCAGTTTGCTAGCAGCGAACACCGGGGAGCTGTTTTTT
NA,TRBJ2-5,TRBV19,14,TRBD1,CASSMDRGQETQYF,TGTGCCAGTAGTATGGACAGGGGCCAAGAGACCCAGTACTTC
NA,TRBJ1-2,TRBV5-1,12,NA,CASSLAGDGYTF,TGCGCCAGCAGCTTAGCTGGAGATGGCTACACCTTC
NA,TRBJ2-7,TRBV4-1,18,TRBD2,CASSQERGIAGGSYEQYF,TGCGCCAGCAGCCAAGAGAGGGGGATAGCGGGAGGTTCCTACGAGCAGTACTTC
NA,TRBJ2-7,TRBV10-2,14,TRBD2,CASSRLASSYEQYF,TGCGCCAGCAGCCGACTAGCGAGCTCCTACGAGCAGTACTTC
NA,TRBJ1-4,TRBV6-1,14,NA,CASSAGPTNEKLFF,TGTGCCAGCAGCGCGGGGCCAACTAATGAAAAACTGTTTTTT
NA,TRBJ2-5,TRBV5-6,14,NA,CASSFYTVQETQYF,TGTGCCAGCAGCTTTTATACGGTCCAAGAGACCCAGTACTTC
NA,TRBJ2-5,TRBV7-6,12,NA,CATTRSGQTQYF,TGTGCCACGACTCGGAGCGGGCAGACCCAGTACTTC
few,TRBJ2-2,TRBV5-1,16,TRBD1,CASSPRQGWGTGELFF,TGCGCCAGCAGCCCGAGACAGGGTTGGGGCACCGGGGAGCTGTTTTTT
NA,TRBJ2-5,TRBV7-6,13,NA,CASSERSGETQYF,TGTGCCAGCAGTGAACGGAGCGGAGAGACCCAGTACTTC
NA,TRBJ1-2,TRBV4-1,12,NA,CASSQEASGYTF,TGCGCCAGCAGCCAAGAAGCGAGCGGCTACACCTTC